The 20 T cell receptor beta chains listed next were all sequenced from one sample in a study of vaccination and CD4 T cells after COVID-19. Sequencing of cultured CD4+ T cell DNA used the Oncomine TCR Beta short-read assay. Each CDR3 protein gets one entry after TCRdb re-called the PCR reads with MiXCR. The sample has 9,000 to 10,000 distinct CDR3 sequences, about 70% seen once. Indicated treatment: approximately 10-day PBMC culture with coronavirus spike peptide pools or control peptides (ViraFEST assay). These TCRs are of unknown antigen specificity. The input for sequencing was CD4+ T cells from blood, cultured in vitro, taken before SARS-CoV-2 vaccination. These receptors were collected from a human donor who had recovered from COVID-19.

CDR3 protein: CASSLEFAGANVLTF. The CDR3 nucleotides are TGCGCCAGCAGCTTGGAATTCGCTGGGGCCAACGTCCTGACTTTC. This chain joins TRBV5-1 and TRBJ2-6; no clear D gene. V was cut by 0 bases and J by 2 bases, with 6 bases left in between. Germline CDR1 SGHRS, CDR2 YFSETQ. This CDR3 is built from 15 residues.

The chain is built from TRBV7-9 and TRBJ1-5; D uncertain. Germline CDR1 is SEHNR and CDR2 is FQNEAQ (reference sequence). V lost 3 bases and J lost 9, with 12 bases in between. The CDR3 totals 13 residues. The CDR3 loop is CASSFGGDRPQHF. CDR3 nucleotides: TGTGCCAGCAGCTTTGGCGGGGATCGGCCCCAGCATTTT.

The table lists this clonotype with a few counts. CDR3 nucleotide sequence: TGCAGTGCTAGAGATGGGACATCCTACGAGCAGTACTTC. Translating it yields CSARDGTSYEQYF. The chain combines TRBV20-1 with TRBJ2-7; the D gene is possibly TRBD1 (6 bases). Trimming took 0 bases from V and 1 from J, leaving 7 bases between them. This CDR3 is built from 13 residues. The germline V gene has CDR1 DFQATT and CDR2 SNEGSKA (reference sequence).

In regard to this clonotype: Relative to the germline gene, one junction end is altered; a read error may explain this. This chain links TRBV9 with TRBJ2-7; 7 bases fit TRBD1. The CDR3 has 15 amino acids. Germline V lookup: CDR1 SGDLS, CDR2 YYNGEE. CDR3 loop: CVSSARPRQGSEQYF. For the CDR3, the DNA is TGTGTCAGCAGCGCGAGACCCCGACAGGGAAGCGAGCAGTACTTC. Combining the CDR3 with reference TRBV9 and TRBJ2-7 gives the whole variable domain DSGVTQTPKHLITATGQRVTLRCSPRSGDLSVYWYQQSLDQGLQFLIQYYNGEERAKGNILERFSAQQFPDLHSELNLSSLELGDSALYFCVSSARPRQGSEQYFGPGTRLTVT.

There are a few counts of this clonotype. The chain joins TRBV6-2 or TRBV6-3 to TRBJ2-7; D is unresolved. Germline assignment: CDR1 MNHEY and CDR2 SVGEGT. The V end was cut by 6 bases, the J end by 3 bases, with 15 bases between. The CDR3 has 14 residues. DNA of the CDR3: TGTGCCAGCAGCACACCGCGGTATCGCTACGAGCAGTACTTC. Amino acids: CASSTPRYRYEQYF.

This clonotype was detected only a few times. The DNA of the CDR3 is TGTGCCAGCAGTCGGGACTCCGCGCCCCAAGAGACCCAGTACTTC. Protein: CASSRDSAPQETQYF. The V gene is TRBV6-1, the J gene TRBJ2-5; a possible D gene is TRBD2 (6 bases). The CDR3 runs to 15 residues. Germline values: CDR1 MNHNS, CDR2 SASEGT. The V and J ends lost 5 bases and 1 base respectively, with 14 bases between them.

The rearrangement joins TRBV6-1 to TRBJ2-1; 8 bases align to TRBD2. The CDR3 contains 14 residues. V gave up 8 bases and J gave up 8 bases; unmatched junction bases: 11. Germline V lookup: CDR1 MNHNS, CDR2 SASEGT. The CDR3 loop reads CASFLSGSRDEQFF. The CDR3, as DNA: TGTGCCAGCTTCTTAAGCGGGAGTAGGGATGAGCAGTTCTTC.

This chain joins TRBV20-1 and TRBJ1-2; the match to TRBD1 covers 7 bases. Germline V gives CDR1 DFQATT, CDR2 SNEGSKA (reference sequence). The CDR3 runs to 12 residues. V was clipped by 5 bases and J by 0 bases; unmatched bases: 0. In DNA form, the CDR3 reads TGCAGTGCTGGACAGGCTAACTATGGCTACACCTTC. Protein product: CSAGQANYGYTF.

The sample holds a few counts of this clonotype. The chain uses TRBV7-9 and TRBJ1-2; 8 positions match TRBD1. J lost 5 bases, V lost 1 base, and 9 bases had no gene match. The CDR3 extends over 16 amino acids. CDR1 is SEHNR, CDR2 FQNEAQ, per germline (reference sequence). The CDR3 is CASSLGDRTTLYGYTF. Here the CDR3 DNA reads TGTGCCAGCAGCTTAGGGGACAGGACGACCTTGTATGGCTACACCTTC.

The gene calls are TRBV7-2 and TRBJ2-5; a weak D match, TRBD1 (5 bases). The CDR3 has 14 residues. V was clipped by 2 bases and J by 7 bases, with 14 bases between them. CDR1 SGHTA and CDR2 FQGNSA come from the germline V gene. The CDR3: CASSLNAGKGTQYF. CDR3 in DNA: TGTGCCAGCAGCTTAAATGCAGGGAAGGGGACCCAGTACTTC.

In its sample, this clonotype ranks as large. CDR3 protein: CSLIVPGSGTEAFF. CDR3 nucleotides: TGCAGTCTCATAGTTCCCGGCAGTGGCACTGAAGCTTTCTTT. V usage is TRBV20-1 and J usage is TRBJ1-1; no clear D. In germline, CDR1 is DFQATT, CDR2 SNEGSKA (reference sequence). There are 14 residues in the CDR3. With 8 bases removed from V and 4 bases from J, the gap between germline ends came to 20 bases.

The chain links TRBV7-9 to TRBJ2-7; D gene unclear. Looked up from germline, CDR1 is SEHNR and CDR2 is FQNEAQ (reference sequence). Trimming removed 5 bases from V and 2 bases from J, with 13 bases in between. This CDR3 is built from 14 residues. This CDR3 is CASSQATVTYEQYF. The CDR3 nucleotides read TGTGCCAGCAGCCAGGCTACAGTCACCTACGAGCAGTACTTC.

The chain recombines TRBV21-1 with TRBJ1-5; the D call in the table, TRBD1, was not verified against the DNA. TRBV21-1 is given as a pseudogene. The CDR3 length is 16 residues. Here the CDR3 reads CASSSPGGRRNQPQHF. The DNA for the CDR3 is TGTGCCAGCAGCTCACCCGGGGGGCGTCGCAATCAGCCCCAGCATTTT.

CDR3: CASRGGGTGELFF. The CDR3 nucleotides are TGTGCCAGCCGGGGGGGTGGCACCGGGGAGCTGTTTTTT. This chain links TRBV19 with TRBJ2-2, with 8 positions matching TRBD2. V lost 9 bases to trimming and J lost 4 bases; unmatched junction nucleotides: 4. Germline loops: CDR1 LNHDA, CDR2 SQIVND (reference sequence). The CDR3 extends over 13 amino acids.

The chain recombines TRBV7-9 with TRBJ2-5; 7 bases match TRBD1. The germline gives CDR1 SEHNR, CDR2 FQNEAQ (reference sequence). V lost 5 bases and J lost 5; bases outside the gene matches: 11. There are 15 residues in the CDR3. DNA of the CDR3: TGTGCCAGCAGCCGCACTACAGGGGTGGGTGAGACCCAGTACTTC. It is translated as CASSRTTGVGETQYF.

This sequence joins TRBV6-1 and TRBJ1-5, with 11 bases identical to TRBD1. The CDR3 length is 17 residues. With 3 bases clipped from V and 2 bases from J, the junction kept 6 bases outside the gene matches. The germline V gene encodes CDR1 MNHNS and CDR2 SASEGT. The CDR3 here is CASSEWTGGRGNQPQHF. Written as DNA, the CDR3 is TGTGCCAGCAGTGAGTGGACAGGGGGCCGAGGCAATCAGCCCCAGCATTTT.

This clonotype has more than one count but fewer than ten. The chain carries TRBV7-9 and TRBJ1-2; the D is unclear. CDR1 is SEHNR and CDR2 is FQNEAQ in the germline V gene (reference sequence). The CDR3 covers 11 residues. V lost 4 bases and J lost 4, with 4 bases in between. CDR3 sequence: CASSSAYGYTF. For the CDR3, the DNA is TGTGCCAGCAGCTCCGCCTATGGCTACACCTTC.

The chain recombines TRBV19 with TRBJ1-5; 8 bases are a match to TRBD1. With V trimmed by 4 bases and J by 5 bases, 4 bases remained unmatched. Germline loops: CDR1 LNHDA, CDR2 SQIVND (reference sequence). The CDR3 totals 14 residues. The CDR3 DNA is TGTGCCAGTAGTAGGGCAGGGGGCTATCAGCCCCAGCATTTT. As protein: CASSRAGGYQPQHF.

The chain uses TRBV5-8 and TRBJ1-2; TRBD1 is a possible D gene (6 bases). Per the germline V gene, CDR1 is SGHTS and CDR2 is YDEGEE. V was clipped by 4 bases and J by 0 bases, with 19 bases between them. The CDR3 contains 17 residues. The CDR3 spells CASSQISGRGTNYGYTF. For the CDR3, the DNA is TGTGCCAGCAGCCAAATATCGGGCAGGGGTACTAACTATGGCTACACCTTC.

This clonotype occurred a few times. J is TRBJ2-6 and V is TRBV20-1; D is possibly TRBD1 (5 bases). The CDR3 is 15 amino acids. The germline V gene has CDR1 DFQATT and CDR2 SNEGSKA (reference sequence). The germline V and J ends were trimmed by 2 bases and 0 bases, with 8 bases remaining between them. The CDR3 here is CSARWQGSGANVLTF. Here the CDR3 DNA reads TGCAGTGCTAGATGGCAGGGCTCTGGGGCCAACGTCCTGACTTTC.